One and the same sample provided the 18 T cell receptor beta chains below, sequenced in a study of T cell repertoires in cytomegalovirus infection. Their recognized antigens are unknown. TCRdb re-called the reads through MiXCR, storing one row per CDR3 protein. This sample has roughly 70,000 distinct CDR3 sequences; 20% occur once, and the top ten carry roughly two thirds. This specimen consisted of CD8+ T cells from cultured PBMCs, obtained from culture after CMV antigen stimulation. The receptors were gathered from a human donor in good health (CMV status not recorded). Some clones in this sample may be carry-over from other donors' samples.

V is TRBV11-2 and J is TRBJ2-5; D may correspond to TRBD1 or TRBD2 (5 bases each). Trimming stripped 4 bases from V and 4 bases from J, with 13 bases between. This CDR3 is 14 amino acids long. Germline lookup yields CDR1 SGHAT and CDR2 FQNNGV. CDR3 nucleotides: TGTGCCAGCAGCTCTACCGGGACCTTAGAGACCCAGTACTTC. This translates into CASSSTGTLETQYF.

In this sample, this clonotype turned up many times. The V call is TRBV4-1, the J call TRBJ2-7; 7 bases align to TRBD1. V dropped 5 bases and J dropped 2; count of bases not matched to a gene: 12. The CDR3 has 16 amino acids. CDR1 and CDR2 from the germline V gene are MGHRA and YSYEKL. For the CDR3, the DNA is TGCGCCAGCAGCTTAGCCTCCGACAGGGTAACCTACGAGCAGTACTTC. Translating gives CASSLASDRVTYEQYF.

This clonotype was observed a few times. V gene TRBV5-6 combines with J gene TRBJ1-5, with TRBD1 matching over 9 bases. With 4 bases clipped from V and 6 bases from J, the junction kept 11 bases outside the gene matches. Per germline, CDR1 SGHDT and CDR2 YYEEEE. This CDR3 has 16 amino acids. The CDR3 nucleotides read TGTGCCAGCAGCGTCGCCCGGACAGGGGCGCGTCAGCCCCAGCATTTT. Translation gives CASSVARTGARQPQHF.

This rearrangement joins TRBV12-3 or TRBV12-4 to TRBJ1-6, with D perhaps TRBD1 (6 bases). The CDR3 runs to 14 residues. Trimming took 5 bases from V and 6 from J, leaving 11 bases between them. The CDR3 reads CASSEQGRNSPLHF. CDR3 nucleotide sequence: TGTGCCAGCAGTGAACAGGGTCGTAATTCACCCCTCCACTTT.

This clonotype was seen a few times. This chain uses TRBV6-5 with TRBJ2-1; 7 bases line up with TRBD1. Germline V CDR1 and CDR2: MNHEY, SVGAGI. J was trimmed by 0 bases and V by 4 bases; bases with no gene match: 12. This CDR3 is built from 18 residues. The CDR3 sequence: CASSSQRGQSFSYNEQFF. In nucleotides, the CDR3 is TGTGCCAGCAGTTCACAAAGGGGACAGTCCTTCTCCTACAATGAGCAGTTCTTC.

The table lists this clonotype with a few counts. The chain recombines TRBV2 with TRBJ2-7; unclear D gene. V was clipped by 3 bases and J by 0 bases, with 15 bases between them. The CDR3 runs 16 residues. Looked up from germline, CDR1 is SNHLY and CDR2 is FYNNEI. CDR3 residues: CASSDRLSASSYEQYF. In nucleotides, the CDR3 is TGTGCCAGCAGTGACAGGTTGAGCGCGAGCTCCTACGAGCAGTACTTC.

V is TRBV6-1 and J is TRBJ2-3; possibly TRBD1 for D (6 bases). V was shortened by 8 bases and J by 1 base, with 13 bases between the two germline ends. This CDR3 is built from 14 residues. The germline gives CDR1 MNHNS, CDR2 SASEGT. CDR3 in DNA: TGTGCCAGCGGAGACAGGTCTCGCACAGATACGCAGTATTTT. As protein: CASGDRSRTDTQYF.

The CDR3: CAISELVGGRNYGYTF. The CDR3 nucleotides read TGTGCCATCAGTGAGTTGGTCGGGGGGCGCAACTATGGCTACACCTTC. The V and J genes are TRBV10-3 and TRBJ1-2; D might be TRBD1 (6 bases). Germline CDR1 is ENHRY and CDR2 is SYGVKD. The CDR3 covers 16 residues. V lost 1 base and J 2 bases, leaving 14 bases between the germline ends.

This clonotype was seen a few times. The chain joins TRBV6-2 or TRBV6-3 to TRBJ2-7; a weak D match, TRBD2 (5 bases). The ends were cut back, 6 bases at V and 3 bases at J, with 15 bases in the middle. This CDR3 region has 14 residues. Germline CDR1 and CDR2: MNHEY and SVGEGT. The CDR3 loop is CASSHEGKLYEQYF. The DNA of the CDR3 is TGTGCCAGCAGCCATGAGGGAAAGCTCTACGAGCAGTACTTC.

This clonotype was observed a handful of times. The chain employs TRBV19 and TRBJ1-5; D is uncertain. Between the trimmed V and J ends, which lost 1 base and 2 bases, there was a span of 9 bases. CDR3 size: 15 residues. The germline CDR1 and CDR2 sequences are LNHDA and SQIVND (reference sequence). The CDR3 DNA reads TGTGCCAGTAGTATAGTCGTGTCCGGCAATCAGCCCCAGCATTTT. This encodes CASSIVVSGNQPQHF.

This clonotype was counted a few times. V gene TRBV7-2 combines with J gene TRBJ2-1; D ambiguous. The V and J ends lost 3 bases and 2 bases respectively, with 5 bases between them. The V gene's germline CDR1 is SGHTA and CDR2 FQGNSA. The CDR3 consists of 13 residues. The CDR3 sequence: CASSFITYNEQFF. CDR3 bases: TGTGCCAGCAGCTTTATTACCTACAATGAGCAGTTCTTC.

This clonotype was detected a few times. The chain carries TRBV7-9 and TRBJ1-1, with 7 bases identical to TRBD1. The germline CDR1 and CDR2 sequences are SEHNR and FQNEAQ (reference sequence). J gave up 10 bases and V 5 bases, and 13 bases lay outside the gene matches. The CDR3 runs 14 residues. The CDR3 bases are TGTGCCAGCAGCCTCGGCATCGACAGGGATGTAGCTTTCTTT. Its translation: CASSLGIDRDVAFF.

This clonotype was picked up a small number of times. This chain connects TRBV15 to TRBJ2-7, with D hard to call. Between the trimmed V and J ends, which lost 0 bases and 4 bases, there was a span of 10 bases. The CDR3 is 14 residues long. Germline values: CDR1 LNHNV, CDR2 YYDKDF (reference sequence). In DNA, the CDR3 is TGTGCCACCAGCAGAGATCGTGGGGTTTACGAGCAGTACTTC. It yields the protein CATSRDRGVYEQYF.

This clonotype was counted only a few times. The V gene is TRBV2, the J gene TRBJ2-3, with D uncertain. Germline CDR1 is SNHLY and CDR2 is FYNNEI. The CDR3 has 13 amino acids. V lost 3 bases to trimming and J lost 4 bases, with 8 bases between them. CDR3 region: CASSDLVPDTQYF. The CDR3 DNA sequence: TGTGCCAGCAGTGATCTCGTTCCAGATACGCAGTATTTT.

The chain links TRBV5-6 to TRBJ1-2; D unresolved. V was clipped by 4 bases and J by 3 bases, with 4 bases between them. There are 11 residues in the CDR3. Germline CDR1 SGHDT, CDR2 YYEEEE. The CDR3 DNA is TGTGCCAGCAGCCGGGACTATGGCTACACCTTC. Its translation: CASSRDYGYTF.

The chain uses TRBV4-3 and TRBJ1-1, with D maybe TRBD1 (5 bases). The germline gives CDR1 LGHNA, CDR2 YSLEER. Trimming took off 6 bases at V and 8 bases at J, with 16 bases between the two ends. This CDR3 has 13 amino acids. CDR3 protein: CASSMRGLTEAFF. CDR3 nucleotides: TGCGCCAGCAGTATGAGGGGACTCACCGAAGCTTTCTTT.

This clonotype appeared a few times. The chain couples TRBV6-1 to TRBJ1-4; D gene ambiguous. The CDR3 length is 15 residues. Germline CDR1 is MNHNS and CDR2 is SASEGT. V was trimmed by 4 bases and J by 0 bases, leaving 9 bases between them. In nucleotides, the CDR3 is TGTGCCAGCAGTGGGTACAGAGCAACTAATGAAAAACTGTTTTTT. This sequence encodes CASSGYRATNEKLFF.

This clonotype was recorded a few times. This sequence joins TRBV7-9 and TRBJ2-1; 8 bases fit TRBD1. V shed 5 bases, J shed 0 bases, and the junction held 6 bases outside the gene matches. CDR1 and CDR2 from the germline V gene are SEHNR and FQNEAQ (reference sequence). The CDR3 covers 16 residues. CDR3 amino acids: CASSPVGTGSYNEQFF. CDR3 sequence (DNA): TGTGCCAGCAGCCCAGTTGGGACAGGCTCCTACAATGAGCAGTTCTTC.